This T cell receptor (beta chain) was found in a study of multiple sclerosis patients with progressive multifocal leukoencephalopathy. Time point here: about a year of natalizumab therapy. Study-wide results and caveats: It is unclear whether the findings reflect JC virus infection or general immunocompromise. Lower normalized Shannon entropy suggested reduced TRB diversity in most PML patients.

Germline loops: CDR1 ENHRY, CDR2 SYGVKD. V was pared by 0 bases and J by 11 bases, with 8 bases between. CDR3 size: 12 residues. The assay was run at survey level. TCRdb keeps only in-frame clones here, not all; method: immunoSEQ multiplex PCR. Of 26,000 or so clones listed, around 90% are singletons. There are a few counts of this clone. The antigen remains unidentified. The rearrangement joins TRBV10-3 to TRBJ1-5; D remains ambiguous. This sequence originates from a man aged 30 to 39 with multiple sclerosis. Here the sequenced sample was PBMCs, taken from a patient treated with natalizumab. The CDR3 nucleotides are TGTGCCATCAGTGAGTCGGAGAGTTCCCAGCATTTT. It yields the protein CAISESESSQHF.